Described below is a single TCR beta chain sequence and its context. The sample belongs to a study of blood T cell repertoires in COVID-19. Study in general: Researchers got acute and convalescent COVID-19 samples from the United States, Italy and Spain.

Generated by immunoSEQ multiplex PCR, the TCRdb table keeps only in-frame clones and is missing some. The sample lists about 140,000 clones; about three quarters were seen once. The germline V gene encodes CDR1 MDHEN and CDR2 SYDVKM. The CDR3 consists of 12 residues. V lost 6 bases and J lost 8; bases outside the gene matches: 6. The material sequenced was peripheral blood. This rearrangement joins TRBV28 to TRBJ1-2, with TRBD1 identical over 7 bases. The sequence derives from a woman of 80 years or more with active or convalescent COVID-19. Written as DNA, the CDR3 is TGTGCCAGCAGGACGACAGGGCTAGGCTACACCTTC. Residues: CASRTTGLGYTF.